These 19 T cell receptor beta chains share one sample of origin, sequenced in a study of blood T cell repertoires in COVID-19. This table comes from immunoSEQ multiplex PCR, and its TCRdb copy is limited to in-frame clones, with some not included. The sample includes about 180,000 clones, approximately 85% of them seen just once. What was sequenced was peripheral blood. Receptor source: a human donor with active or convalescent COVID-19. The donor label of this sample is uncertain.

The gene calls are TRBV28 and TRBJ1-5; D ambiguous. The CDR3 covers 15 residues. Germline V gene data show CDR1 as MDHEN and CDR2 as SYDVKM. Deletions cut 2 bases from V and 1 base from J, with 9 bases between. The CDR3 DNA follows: TGTGCCAGCAGTTTAGAGACACTGAGCAATCAGCCCCAGCATTTT. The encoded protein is CASSLETLSNQPQHF.

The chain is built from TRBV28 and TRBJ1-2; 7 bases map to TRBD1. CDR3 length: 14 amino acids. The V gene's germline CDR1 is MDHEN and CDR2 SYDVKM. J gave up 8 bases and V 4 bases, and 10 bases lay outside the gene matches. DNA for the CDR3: TGTGCCAGCAGTTATTTGGGGACAGAGGACGGCTACACCTTC. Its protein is CASSYLGTEDGYTF.

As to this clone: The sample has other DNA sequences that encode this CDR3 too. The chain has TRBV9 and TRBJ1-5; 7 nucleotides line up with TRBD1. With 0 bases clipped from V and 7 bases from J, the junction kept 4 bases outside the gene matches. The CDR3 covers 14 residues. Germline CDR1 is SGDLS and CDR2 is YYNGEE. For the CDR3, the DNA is TGTGCCAGCAGCGTAGGACAGGGTGGGCAGCCCCAGCATTTT. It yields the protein CASSVGQGGQPQHF.

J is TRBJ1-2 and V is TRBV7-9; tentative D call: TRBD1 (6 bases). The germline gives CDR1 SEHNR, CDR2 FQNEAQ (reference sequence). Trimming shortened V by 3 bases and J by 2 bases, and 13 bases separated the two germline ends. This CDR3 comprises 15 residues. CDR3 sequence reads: CASSFDRTWNYGYTF. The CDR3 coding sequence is TGTGCCAGCAGCTTCGACAGGACTTGGAACTATGGCTACACCTTC.

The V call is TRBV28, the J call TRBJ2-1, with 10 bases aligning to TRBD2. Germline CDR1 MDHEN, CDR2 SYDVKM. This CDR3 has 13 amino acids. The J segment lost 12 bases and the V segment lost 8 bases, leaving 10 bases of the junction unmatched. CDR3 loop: CASGGLAGVAQFF. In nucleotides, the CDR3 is TGTGCCAGCGGGGGGCTAGCGGGGGTTGCGCAGTTCTTC. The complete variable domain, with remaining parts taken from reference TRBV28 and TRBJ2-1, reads DVKVTQSSRYLVKRTGEKVFLECVQDMDHENMFWYRQDPGLGLRLIYFSYDVKMKEKGDIPEGYSVSREKKERFSLILESASTNQTSMYLCASGGLAGVAQFFGPGTRLTVL.

The CDR3 here is CASSQPRLAGGYEQYF. The DNA for the CDR3 is TGTGCCAGCAGCCAGCCTAGACTAGCGGGAGGGTACGAGCAGTACTTC. J is TRBJ2-7 and V is TRBV6-2 or TRBV6-3; the match to TRBD2 covers 14 bases. CDR3 size: 16 residues. V gave up 6 bases and J gave up 4 bases; unmatched junction bases: 8. Germline CDR1 MNHEY, CDR2 SVGEGT.

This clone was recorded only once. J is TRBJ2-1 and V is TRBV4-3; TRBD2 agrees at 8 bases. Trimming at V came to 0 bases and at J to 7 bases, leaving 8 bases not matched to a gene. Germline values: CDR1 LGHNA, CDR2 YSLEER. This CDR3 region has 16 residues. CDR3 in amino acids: CASSQDPAGGLNEQFF. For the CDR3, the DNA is TGCGCCAGCAGCCAAGATCCGGCGGGGGGCTTAAATGAGCAGTTCTTC.

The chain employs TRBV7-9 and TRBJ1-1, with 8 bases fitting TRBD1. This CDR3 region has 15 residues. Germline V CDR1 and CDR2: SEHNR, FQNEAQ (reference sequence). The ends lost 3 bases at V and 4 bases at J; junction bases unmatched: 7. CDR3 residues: CASSLEGQVGTEAFF. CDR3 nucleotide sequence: TGTGCCAGCAGCTTGGAGGGACAGGTGGGCACTGAAGCTTTCTTT.

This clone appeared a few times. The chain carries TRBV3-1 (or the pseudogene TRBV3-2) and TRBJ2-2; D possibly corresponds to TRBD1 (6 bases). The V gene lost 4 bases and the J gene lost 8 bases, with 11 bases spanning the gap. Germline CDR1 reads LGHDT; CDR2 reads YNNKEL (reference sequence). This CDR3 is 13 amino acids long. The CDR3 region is CASSLPGVGELFF. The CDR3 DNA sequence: TGTGCCAGCAGCCTCCCAGGGGTAGGGGAGCTGTTTTTT.

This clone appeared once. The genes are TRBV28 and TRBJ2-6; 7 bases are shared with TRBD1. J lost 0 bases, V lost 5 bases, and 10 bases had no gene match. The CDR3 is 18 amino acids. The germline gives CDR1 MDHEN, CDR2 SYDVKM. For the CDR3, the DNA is TGTGCCAGCAGTCCCCCGACAGGGTCCTCCTCTGGGGCCAACGTCCTGACTTTC. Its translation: CASSPPTGSSSGANVLTF.

CDR3 amino acids: CASKRTGLMSPFF. DNA for the CDR3: TGTGCCAGCAAGCGTACAGGTCTTATGAGCCCTTTCTTT. J is TRBJ1-1 and V is TRBV2, with D possibly being TRBD1 (5 bases). CDR3 length: 13 amino acids. Trimming cost V 7 bases and J 12 bases, with 21 bases left between them. The germline V gene has CDR1 SNHLY and CDR2 FYNNEI.

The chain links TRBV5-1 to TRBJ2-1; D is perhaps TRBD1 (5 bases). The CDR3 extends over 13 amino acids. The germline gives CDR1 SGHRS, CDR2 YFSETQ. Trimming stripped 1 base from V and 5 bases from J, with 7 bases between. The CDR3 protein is CASSLQGHNEQFF. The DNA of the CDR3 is TGCGCCAGCAGCTTGCAGGGCCACAATGAGCAGTTCTTC.

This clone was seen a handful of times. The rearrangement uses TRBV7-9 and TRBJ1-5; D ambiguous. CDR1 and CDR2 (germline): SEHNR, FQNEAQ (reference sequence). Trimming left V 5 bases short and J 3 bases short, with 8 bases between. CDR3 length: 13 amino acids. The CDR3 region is CASSLFNNQPQHF. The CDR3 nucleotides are TGTGCCAGCAGCCTGTTTAACAATCAGCCCCAGCATTTT.

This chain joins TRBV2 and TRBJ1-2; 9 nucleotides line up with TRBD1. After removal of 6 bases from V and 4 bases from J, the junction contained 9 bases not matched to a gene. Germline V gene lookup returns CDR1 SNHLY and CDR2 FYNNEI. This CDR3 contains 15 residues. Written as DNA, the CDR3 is TGTGCCAGCAGCCCAACCGGGACAGGGCCCTATGGCTACACCTTC. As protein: CASSPTGTGPYGYTF. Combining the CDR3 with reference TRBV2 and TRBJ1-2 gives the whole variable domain EPEVTQTPSHQVTQMGQEVILRCVPISNHLYFYWYRQILGQKVEFLVSFYNNEISEKSEIFDDQFSVERPDGSNFTLKIRSTKLEDSAMYFCASSPTGTGPYGYTFGSGTRLTVV.

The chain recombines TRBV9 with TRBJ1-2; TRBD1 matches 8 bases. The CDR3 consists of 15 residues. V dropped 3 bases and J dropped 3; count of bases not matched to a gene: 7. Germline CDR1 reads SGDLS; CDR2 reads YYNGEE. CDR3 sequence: CASSDRTGTDYGYTF. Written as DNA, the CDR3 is TGTGCCAGCAGCGACCGGACAGGGACGGACTATGGCTACACCTTC. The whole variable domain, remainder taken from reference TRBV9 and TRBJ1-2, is DSGVTQTPKHLITATGQRVTLRCSPRSGDLSVYWYQQSLDQGLQFLIQYYNGEERAKGNILERFSAQQFPDLHSELNLSSLELGDSALYFCASSDRTGTDYGYTFGSGTRLTVV.

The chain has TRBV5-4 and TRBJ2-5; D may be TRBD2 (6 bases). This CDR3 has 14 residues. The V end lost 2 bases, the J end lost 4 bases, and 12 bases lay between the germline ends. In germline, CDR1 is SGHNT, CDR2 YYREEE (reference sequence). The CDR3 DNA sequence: TGTGCCAGCAGCTTTGTGGGGGGAGGAGAGACCCAGTACTTC. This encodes CASSFVGGGETQYF.

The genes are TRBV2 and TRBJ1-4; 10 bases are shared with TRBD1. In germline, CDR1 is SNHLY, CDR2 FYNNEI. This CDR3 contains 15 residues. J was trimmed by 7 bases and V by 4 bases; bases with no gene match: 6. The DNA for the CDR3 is TGTGCCAGCAGTGGGGGACAGGGGCTTTTTGAAAAACTGTTTTTT. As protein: CASSGGQGLFEKLFF. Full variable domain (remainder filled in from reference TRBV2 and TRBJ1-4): EPEVTQTPSHQVTQMGQEVILRCVPISNHLYFYWYRQILGQKVEFLVSFYNNEISEKSEIFDDQFSVERPDGSNFTLKIRSTKLEDSAMYFCASSGGQGLFEKLFFGSGTQLSVL.

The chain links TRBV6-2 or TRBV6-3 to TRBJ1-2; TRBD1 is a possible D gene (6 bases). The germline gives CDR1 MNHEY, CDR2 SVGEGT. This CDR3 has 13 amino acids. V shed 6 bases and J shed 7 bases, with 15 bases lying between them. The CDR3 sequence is CASSQGFKTGYTF. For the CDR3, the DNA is TGTGCCAGCAGCCAGGGGTTCAAGACTGGCTACACCTTC.

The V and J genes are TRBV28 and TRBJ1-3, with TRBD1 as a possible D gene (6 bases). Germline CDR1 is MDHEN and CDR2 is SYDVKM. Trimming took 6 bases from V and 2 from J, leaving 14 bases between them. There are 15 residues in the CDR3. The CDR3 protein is CASSFDRGTGNTIYF. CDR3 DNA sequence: TGTGCCAGCAGCTTCGATAGGGGGACTGGAAACACCATATATTTT. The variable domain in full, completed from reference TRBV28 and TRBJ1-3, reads DVKVTQSSRYLVKRTGEKVFLECVQDMDHENMFWYRQDPGLGLRLIYFSYDVKMKEKGDIPEGYSVSREKKERFSLILESASTNQTSMYLCASSFDRGTGNTIYFGEGSWLTVV.